One sample yielded the 30 T cell receptor beta chains listed below, sequenced in a study of blood T cells in healthy people across ages. Combining a sample-barcoded 5' primer with a J-beta primer mix, a second PCR ran for roughly 7 to 12 cycles. TCRdb analysed the 5' RACE reads with MiXCR anew, one entry per CDR3 protein. The sample records about 640,000 distinct CDR3 sequences, approximately 50% being singletons. Sequencing used blood. The receptors derive from a man in his sixties in good health.

V gene TRBV20-1 combines with J gene TRBJ2-1, with 10 bases identical to TRBD2. V shed 4 bases, J shed 8 bases, and the junction held 11 bases outside the gene matches. CDR3 length: 15 residues. CDR1 DFQATT and CDR2 SNEGSKA come from the germline V gene (reference sequence). DNA for the CDR3: TGCAGTGCTAACCCTAGCGGGGGAGGGTTCTATGAGCAGTTCTTC. It encodes CSANPSGGGFYEQFF.

This sequence joins TRBV15 and TRBJ2-1; D perhaps matches TRBD1 (5 bases). The CDR3 has 14 amino acids. Per the germline V gene, CDR1 is LNHNV and CDR2 is YYDKDF (reference sequence). Trimming pared 0 bases from V and 12 bases from J, leaving 15 bases between. DNA for the CDR3: TGTGCCACCAGCAGAGATCGAGTCGGAAGGGGGCAGTTCTTC. Translation gives CATSRDRVGRGQFF.

This clonotype was picked up a small number of times. DNA of the CDR3: TGCAGTGCTAGACGGCCCCCTGGGCGAGAGACCCAGTACTTC. Its translation is CSARRPPGRETQYF. The chain uses TRBV20-1 and TRBJ2-5; D not certain. There are 14 residues in the CDR3. V lost 2 bases and J 4 bases, leaving 14 bases between the germline ends. Germline V gene lookup returns CDR1 DFQATT and CDR2 SNEGSKA (reference sequence).

This clonotype was counted only a few times. This chain joins TRBV6-2 or TRBV6-3 and TRBJ2-7, with D unresolved. Germline CDR1 is MNHEY and CDR2 is SVGEGT. Deletions cut 8 bases from V and 4 bases from J, with 9 bases between. The CDR3 has 11 residues. Here the CDR3 reads CASGDGYEQYF. The DNA of the CDR3 is TGTGCCAGCGGCGACGGATACGAGCAGTACTTC.

This clonotype was recorded once. The genes are TRBV29-1 and TRBJ1-4; D gene unclear. The CDR3 extends over 13 amino acids. Per the germline V gene, CDR1 is SQVTM and CDR2 is ANQGSEA. The V and J ends lost 5 bases and 4 bases respectively, with 11 bases between them. The CDR3 protein is CSVKGLGNEKLFF. The CDR3 DNA sequence: TGCAGCGTTAAGGGCTTGGGTAATGAAAAACTGTTTTTT.

The CDR3 DNA reads as TGTGCCACCAGCAGGGGGGCAGGGGGCTACAATGAGCAGTACTTC. This codes for CATSRGAGGYNEQYF. This chain connects TRBV15 to TRBJ2-7; 8 bases align to TRBD1. CDR3 length: 15 residues. Trimming took 3 bases from V and 7 from J; bases not matched to a gene: 11. The germline gives CDR1 LNHNV, CDR2 YYDKDF (reference sequence).

This clonotype has a handful of counts. The chain employs TRBV3-1 and TRBJ2-6, with a weak D call TRBD1 (6 bases). The germline V gene has CDR1 LGHDT and CDR2 YNNKEL (reference sequence). This CDR3 comprises 17 residues. V lost 4 bases to trimming and J lost 2 bases, with 15 bases between them. CDR3 protein: CASSPYSTGTGANVLTF. Here the CDR3 DNA reads TGTGCCAGCAGCCCGTACTCTACAGGGACTGGGGCCAACGTCCTGACTTTC.

DNA of the CDR3: TGCGCCAGCATGAGGACAGGAACAGATACGCAGTATTTT. It encodes CASMRTGTDTQYF. The rearrangement uses TRBV5-1 and TRBJ2-3; TRBD1 matches 7 bases. The V gene end was trimmed by 6 bases and the J gene end by 3 bases; junction bases not matched to a gene: 4. Germline CDR1 SGHRS, CDR2 YFSETQ. The CDR3 spans 13 residues.

The genes are TRBV20-1 and TRBJ1-5, with D possibly being TRBD1 (5 bases). The CDR3 is 17 residues long. Deletions cut 0 bases from V and 4 bases from J, with 19 bases between. Germline V gene sequence: CDR1 DFQATT, CDR2 SNEGSKA (reference sequence). This chain's CDR3 is CSARDTQRTLMNQPQHF. The CDR3 DNA reads as TGCAGTGCTAGAGATACACAACGGACATTGATGAATCAGCCCCAGCATTTT.

The rearrangement links TRBV20-1 to TRBJ1-5; D is perhaps TRBD1 (5 bases). Trimming took 6 bases from V and 2 from J, leaving 17 bases between them. The germline V gene encodes CDR1 DFQATT and CDR2 SNEGSKA (reference sequence). The CDR3 runs to 15 residues. CDR3 region: CSAGGGGYGNQPQHF. CDR3 nucleotide sequence: TGCAGTGCCGGTGGGGGAGGCTACGGCAATCAGCCCCAGCATTTT.

J is TRBJ2-7 and V is TRBV28, with 11 bases that match TRBD2. The length of the CDR3 is 20 residues. Germline trimming cut 5 bases from V and 4 bases from J; bases unmatched to any gene: 22. Germline V gives CDR1 MDHEN, CDR2 SYDVKM. The CDR3 bases are TGTGCCAGCAGTGGGGCACGCCCGGGTTTTAGCGGGAGGGCGGGGTACGAGCAGTACTTC. The encoded protein is CASSGARPGFSGRAGYEQYF. Full variable domain (outside the CDR3, taken from reference TRBV28 and TRBJ2-7): DVKVTQSSRYLVKRTGEKVFLECVQDMDHENMFWYRQDPGLGLRLIYFSYDVKMKEKGDIPEGYSVSREKKERFSLILESASTNQTSMYLCASSGARPGFSGRAGYEQYFGPGTRLTVT.

The V gene is TRBV6-6, the J gene TRBJ1-1; 8 nucleotides match TRBD1. V trimming: 5 bases; J trimming: 10 bases; junction bases outside the gene matches: 9. This CDR3 has 13 amino acids. Per germline, CDR1 MNHNY and CDR2 SVGAGI (reference sequence). CDR3 nucleotides: TGTGCCAGCAGTCAAATCCAGGGGGCGCGAGCTTTCTTT. This codes for CASSQIQGARAFF.

J is TRBJ1-4 and V is TRBV9; a weak D match, TRBD1 (6 bases). CDR3 length: 14 amino acids. The ends were cut back, 3 bases at V and 7 bases at J, with 13 bases in the middle. Germline V gives CDR1 SGDLS, CDR2 YYNGEE. In DNA form, the CDR3 reads TGTGCCAGCAGCGCTCGGACAGCCCCTGAAAAACTGTTTTTT. Amino acids: CASSARTAPEKLFF. The complete variable domain, with remaining parts taken from reference TRBV9 and TRBJ1-4, reads DSGVTQTPKHLITATGQRVTLRCSPRSGDLSVYWYQQSLDQGLQFLIQYYNGEERAKGNILERFSAQQFPDLHSELNLSSLELGDSALYFCASSARTAPEKLFFGSGTQLSVL.

In regard to this clonotype: Just one base apart from a much larger clone, this may be a read error. The rearrangement links TRBV4-2 to TRBJ2-5; 9 nucleotides agree with TRBD2. The CDR3 runs to 19 residues. Per germline, CDR1 LGHNA and CDR2 YNFKEQ. The CDR3 DNA reads TGTGCCCGCAGCCTCGGTACGAGTCAATCTAGCGGGGTCCAAGAGACCCAGTACTTC. Translation gives CARSLGTSQSSGVQETQYF.

The rearrangement links TRBV2 to TRBJ2-5, with TRBD1 matching 9 bases. J lost 4 bases, V lost 5 bases, and 8 bases had no gene match. This CDR3 spans 15 amino acids. Looked up from germline, CDR1 is SNHLY and CDR2 is FYNNEI. The CDR3 loop is CASSKLTGGGETQYF. CDR3 in DNA: TGTGCCAGCAGTAAACTGACAGGGGGTGGAGAGACCCAGTACTTC.

V gene TRBV10-3 combines with J gene TRBJ1-5; D possibly corresponds to TRBD1 (6 bases). CDR3 length equals 13 residues. CDR1 ENHRY and CDR2 SYGVKD come from the germline V gene. With 5 bases removed from V and 5 bases from J, the gap between germline ends came to 10 bases. CDR3 nucleotides: TGTGCCATCAGTCAGGGGACGGATCAGCCCCAGCATTTT. Its protein product is CAISQGTDQPQHF.

This clonotype occurred a few times. The V call is TRBV7-2, the J call TRBJ2-5; 12 bases align to TRBD2. CDR3 length equals 12 residues. CDR1 is SGHTA and CDR2 is FQGNSA in the germline V gene. The junction had 5 bases not matched to a gene; V was cut back by 5 bases and J by 13 bases. CDR3 residues: CASSATSGGRYF. CDR3 coding DNA: TGTGCCAGCAGCGCGACTAGCGGGGGTCGGTACTTC.

The chain employs TRBV4-2 and TRBJ2-1; 11 nucleotides line up with TRBD2. CDR1 is LGHNA and CDR2 is YNFKEQ in the germline V gene. The CDR3 totals 17 residues. J was trimmed by 5 bases and V by 1 base; bases with no gene match: 7. CDR3 DNA sequence: TGTGCCAGCAGCCAAGCACAGACTAGCGGGGCCCACAATGAGCAGTTCTTC. This encodes CASSQAQTSGAHNEQFF.

This clonotype has more than one count but fewer than ten. The V gene is TRBV7-2, the J gene TRBJ2-5; no reliable D call. V was trimmed by 5 bases and J by 5 bases, leaving 9 bases between them. Looked up from germline, CDR1 is SGHTA and CDR2 is FQGNSA. The CDR3 totals 12 residues. As DNA, the CDR3 is TGTGCCAGCAGCCCCCGCGTCGAGACCCAGTACTTC. This encodes CASSPRVETQYF.

Written as DNA, the CDR3 is TGTGCCAGCACCAGACAAGACAGACAGGGGTTTGGCTACACCTTC. As protein: CASTRQDRQGFGYTF. The chain links TRBV3-1 to TRBJ1-2; 8 bases line up with TRBD1. Germline CDR1 LGHDT, CDR2 YNNKEL (reference sequence). The CDR3 is 15 residues long. The trim removed 7 bases at V and 7 bases at J, leaving 14 bases unmatched. The full variable domain, with the rest looked up from reference TRBV3-1 and TRBJ1-2, is DTAVSQTPKYLVTQMGNDKSIKCEQNLGHDTMYWYKQDSKKFLKIMFSYNNKELIINETVPNRFSPKSPDKAHLNLHINSLELGDSAVYFCASTRQDRQGFGYTFGSGTRLTVV.

This clonotype was seen a few times. The rearrangement uses TRBV27 and TRBJ1-1; TRBD1 is a possible D gene (5 bases). V shed 4 bases and J shed 3 bases, with 15 bases lying between them. The V gene's germline CDR1 is MNHEY and CDR2 SMNVEV (reference sequence). The CDR3 contains 15 residues. CDR3 bases: TGTGCCAGCAGTTCCCCCCTCCGGGGGGACACTGAAGCTTTCTTT. This sequence encodes CASSSPLRGDTEAFF.

The chain links TRBV20-1 to TRBJ2-4; TRBD1 might be the D (6 bases). The tail of the sequence fits TRBJ2-7 better, so the J call may be wrong. This CDR3 region has 15 residues. CDR1 DFQATT and CDR2 SNEGSKA come from the germline V gene (reference sequence). CDR3 coding DNA: TGCAGTGCTAGACCCGGGACACATCAGGCCTACGAGCAGTACTTC. Its protein is CSARPGTHQAYEQYF.

The rearrangement joins TRBV12-3 or TRBV12-4 to TRBJ2-5; D ambiguous. The end of the DNA aligns better with TRBJ2-7, so the J call may be wrong. The CDR3 is 13 residues long. The CDR3 protein is CASSFHDAYEQYF. In DNA, the CDR3 is TGTGCCAGCAGTTTTCATGATGCCTACGAGCAGTACTTC.

The chain joins TRBV2 to TRBJ2-1; 12 bases are shared with TRBD2. V dropped 2 bases and J dropped 7; count of bases not matched to a gene: 9. The CDR3 has 17 amino acids. Germline V gene lookup returns CDR1 SNHLY and CDR2 FYNNEI. CDR3 region: CASSERPSGGAGNEQFF. In DNA, the CDR3 is TGTGCCAGCAGTGAAAGGCCTAGCGGGGGGGCTGGTAATGAGCAGTTCTTC.

The J gene is TRBJ2-1, the V gene TRBV7-2; no clear D gene. CDR3 size: 12 residues. CDR1 and CDR2 (germline): SGHTA, FQGNSA. The germline V and J ends were trimmed by 10 bases and 1 base, with 8 bases remaining between them. In nucleotides, the CDR3 is TGTGCCACCAAAAATTCCTACAATGAGCAGTTCTTC. This encodes CATKNSYNEQFF.

V usage is TRBV5-1 and J usage is TRBJ2-5, with TRBD2 matching 8 bases. V lost 3 bases to trimming and J lost 4 bases; unmatched junction nucleotides: 8. Germline CDR1 is SGHRS and CDR2 is YFSETQ. CDR3 length equals 15 residues. This CDR3 reads CASSSTGGLRETQYF. CDR3 nucleotide sequence: TGCGCCAGCAGCTCCACGGGGGGGCTGAGAGAGACCCAGTACTTC. Using reference TRBV5-1 and TRBJ2-5 for the parts outside the CDR3, the full variable domain is KAGVTQTPRYLIKTRGQQVTLSCSPISGHRSVSWYQQTPGQGLQFLFEYFSETQRNKGNFPGRFSGRQFSNSRSEMNVSTLELGDSALYLCASSSTGGLRETQYFGPGTRLLVL.

The CDR3 region is CSTGLAGVDTQYF. In nucleotides, the CDR3 is TGCAGTACGGGACTAGCGGGGGTAGATACGCAGTATTTT. The chain links TRBV20-1 to TRBJ2-3, with 14 bases fitting TRBD2. This CDR3 region has 13 residues. V gave up 8 bases and J gave up 5 bases; unmatched junction bases: 3. Germline V gene sequence: CDR1 DFQATT, CDR2 SNEGSKA (reference sequence).

The chain is built from TRBV6-1 and TRBJ2-7, with TRBD1 matching 11 bases. After removal of 6 bases from V and 1 base from J, the junction contained 5 bases not matched to a gene. Germline CDR1 reads MNHNS; CDR2 reads SASEGT. This CDR3 is built from 15 residues. In nucleotides, the CDR3 is TGTGCCAGCAGATGGGACAGGGGGACATCCTACGAGCAGTACTTC. Its translation is CASRWDRGTSYEQYF.

This chain links TRBV2 with TRBJ1-5, with TRBD1 matching over 9 bases. Germline V gene sequence: CDR1 SNHLY, CDR2 FYNNEI. The CDR3 extends over 15 amino acids. V lost 6 bases and J lost 1; bases outside the gene matches: 4. The CDR3: CASRWTGVSNQPQHF. CDR3 sequence (DNA): TGTGCCAGCAGGTGGACAGGGGTAAGCAATCAGCCCCAGCATTTT.

About this clonotype itself: The junction departs from the called germline gene at one end, perhaps through a read error. This chain connects TRBV5-1 to TRBJ2-2, with a possible D match to TRBD1 (7 bases). The CDR3 consists of 15 residues. Germline-derived CDR1 and CDR2 are SGHRS and YFSETQ. The CDR3 sequence: CASSLGQGLGGKLFF. The DNA of the CDR3 is TGCGCCAGCAGCTTGGGACAGGGTCTTGGCGGGAAGCTGTTTTTT.